Listed here are 30 T cell receptor beta chains from one sample, sequenced in a study of T cells in Graves' hyperthyroidism and ophthalmopathy. Amplification yielded TCR beta CDR3 regions, with RNA transcripts as the source. First-round RT-PCR targeting the TCR CDR3 was performed with the HTBI primer set. From the multiplex PCR reads, TCRdb called clonotypes with MiXCR, one entry per CDR3 protein. The profile shows 200,000 to 250,000 distinct CDR3 sequences, 18% of them singletons. The specimen was blood. The origin of the receptors is a man in his forties with Graves' hyperthyroidism.

J is TRBJ2-7 and V is TRBV7-2, with TRBD2 matching over 15 bases. Losses at the gene ends were 2 bases for V and 4 bases for J; bases not matched to a gene: 9. The CDR3 totals 18 residues. Germline CDR1 and CDR2: SGHTA and FQGNSA. The CDR3 nucleotides are TGTGCCAGCAGCTTATCCCAGGGACTAGCGGGGGGCATGTACGAGCAGTACTTC. Translating gives CASSLSQGLAGGMYEQYF.

The table lists this clonotype with many counts. The chain uses TRBV11-2 and TRBJ2-5; 8 bases line up with TRBD2. Unmatched junction bases numbered 18, after V lost 5 bases and J lost 7 bases. The CDR3 is 17 residues long. The germline V gene has CDR1 SGHAT and CDR2 FQNNGV. Here the CDR3 DNA reads TGTGCCAGCAGCCGTCAGCGGGGGTACGATTATAGAGTGACCCAGTACTTC. It is translated as CASSRQRGYDYRVTQYF.

This clonotype was recorded at least ten times. The chain is built from TRBV7-2 and TRBJ2-5, with no clear D. This CDR3 is 13 amino acids long. The germline gives CDR1 SGHTA, CDR2 FQGNSA. The germline V and J ends were trimmed by 5 bases and 7 bases, with 14 bases remaining between them. CDR3 DNA: TGTGCCAGCAGCCCCACACGGGTTGGGACCCAGTACTTC. Translation: CASSPTRVGTQYF. Full variable domain (outside the CDR3, taken from reference TRBV7-2 and TRBJ2-5): GAGVSQSPSNKVTEKGKDVELRCDPISGHTALYWYRQSLGQGLEFLIYFQGNSAPDKSGLPSDRFSAERTGGSVSTLTIQRTQQEDSAVYLCASSPTRVGTQYFGPGTRLLVL.

Many counts were recorded for this clonotype. This chain uses TRBV3-1 with TRBJ2-3; 8 bases are shared with TRBD1. J lost 4 bases, V lost 4 bases, and 4 bases had no gene match. The CDR3 extends over 14 amino acids. CDR1 and CDR2 from the germline V gene are LGHDT and YNNKEL (reference sequence). CDR3: CASSPGQGPDTQYF. In DNA form, the CDR3 reads TGTGCCAGCAGCCCAGGACAGGGACCAGATACGCAGTATTTT.

This clonotype appeared many times. V gene TRBV12-3 or TRBV12-4 combines with J gene TRBJ2-1, with TRBD2 as a possible D gene (6 bases). This CDR3 comprises 12 residues. Deletions cut 4 bases from V and 9 bases from J, with 10 bases between. For the CDR3, the DNA is TGTGCCAGCAGTTCTAGCGTTAGTGAGCAGTTCTTC. Its protein is CASSSSVSEQFF.

As for this clonotype: Being one base from a much bigger clone, this may be a read error. V gene TRBV28 combines with J gene TRBJ1-2; no clear D gene. Per the germline V gene, CDR1 is MDHEN and CDR2 is SYDVKM. Trimming took 7 bases from V and 10 from J, leaving 31 bases between them. This CDR3 comprises 17 residues. The CDR3 DNA reads TGTGCCAGCACCGAAGGGTTCGGGCGAGTTTTGGTAGGTGACTACACCTTC. Translation: CASTEGFGRVLVGDYTF.

This clonotype was seen more than once but under ten times. J is TRBJ2-5 and V is TRBV7-2; TRBD2 matches 12 bases. The V gene end was trimmed by 2 bases and the J gene end by 2 bases; junction bases not matched to a gene: 18. Germline assignment: CDR1 SGHTA and CDR2 FQGNSA. This CDR3 comprises 21 residues. CDR3 protein: CASSLSPARLLAGGFQETQYF. CDR3 DNA sequence: TGTGCCAGCAGCTTATCACCCGCTAGGCTTCTAGCGGGGGGGTTTCAAGAGACCCAGTACTTC.

This clonotype was counted ten times or more. The chain joins TRBV5-1 to TRBJ1-1; 7 bases fit TRBD1. The CDR3 is 16 amino acids. V was pared by 5 bases and J by 4 bases, with 14 bases of the junction left unmatched. In germline, CDR1 is SGHRS, CDR2 YFSETQ. The CDR3 nucleotides read TGCGCCAGCAGGAAAACTCGCCAGGGGGAGGGCACTGAAGCTTTCTTT. Translation: CASRKTRQGEGTEAFF.

This clonotype came up many times. This chain uses TRBV7-2 with TRBJ2-7; 8 positions match TRBD1. Trimming removed 0 bases from V and 0 bases from J; junction bases left unmatched: 4. CDR1 and CDR2 from the germline V gene are SGHTA and FQGNSA. This CDR3 spans 16 amino acids. CDR3 sequence reads: CASSLAGTGASYEQYF. The CDR3 DNA follows: TGTGCCAGCAGCTTAGCGGGGACAGGAGCCTCCTACGAGCAGTACTTC.

The chain couples TRBV7-6 to TRBJ2-2, with D unclear. This CDR3 is built from 17 residues. The ends were cut back, 6 bases at V and 1 base at J, with 18 bases in the middle. Germline V gene lookup returns CDR1 SGHVS and CDR2 FNYEAQ. This chain's CDR3 is CASSPSLLALNTGELFF. The CDR3 nucleotides read TGTGCCAGCAGTCCTTCCCTGCTCGCGCTGAACACCGGGGAGCTGTTTTTT.

This clonotype was detected many times. The rearrangement joins TRBV18 to TRBJ1-6; TRBD1 agrees at 7 bases. The V segment lost 3 bases and the J segment 10 bases; nucleotides outside the gene matches: 6. Germline CDR1 and CDR2: KGHSH and LQKENI. This CDR3 has 14 amino acids. The DNA of the CDR3 is TGTGCCAGCTCACCGGCAGGGGGAGGATCACCCCTCCACTTT. This translates into CASSPAGGGSPLHF. Full variable domain (rest looked up from reference TRBV18 and TRBJ1-6): NAGVMQNPRHLVRRRGQEARLRCSPMKGHSHVYWYRQLPEEGLKFMVYLQKENIIDESGMPKERFSAEFPKEGPSILRIQQVVRGDSAAYFCASSPAGGGSPLHFGNGTRLTVT.

This clonotype showed up many times. V gene TRBV6-2 or TRBV6-3 combines with J gene TRBJ2-7; TRBD2 matches at 7 bases. J lost 6 bases, V lost 4 bases, and 12 bases had no gene match. Per germline, CDR1 MNHEY and CDR2 SVGEGT. The length of the CDR3 is 15 residues. Written as DNA, the CDR3 is TGTGCCAGCAGTTCCCCTCGACTAGCACGCCTCGAGCAGTACTTC. This codes for CASSSPRLARLEQYF.

This clonotype was observed a handful of times. The chain links TRBV4-1 to TRBJ2-7, with D hard to call. Trimming removed 4 bases at V and 3 bases at J, with 10 bases between. The CDR3 is made up of 13 amino acids. Germline assignment: CDR1 MGHRA and CDR2 YSYEKL. Written as DNA, the CDR3 is TGCGCCAGCAGCCCAAATATAAACTACGAGCAGTACTTC. The encoded protein is CASSPNINYEQYF.

This clonotype was counted ten times or more. This chain uses TRBV5-1 with TRBJ1-1; possible D gene TRBD1, 5 bases. Germline assignment: CDR1 SGHRS and CDR2 YFSETQ. This CDR3 is 14 amino acids long. Trimming removed 5 bases at V and 1 base at J, with 12 bases between. CDR3 protein: CASSFDRPNTEAFF. The DNA for the CDR3 is TGCGCCAGCAGTTTTGACAGACCGAACACTGAAGCTTTCTTT.

This clonotype was observed many times. The chain recombines TRBV18 with TRBJ2-1; 9 positions match TRBD1. Looked up from germline, CDR1 is KGHSH and CDR2 is LQKENI. The CDR3 totals 17 residues. With V trimmed by 3 bases and J by 9 bases, 15 bases remained unmatched. The DNA of the CDR3 is TGTGCCAGCTCACCTCGGGTTTCCGGGACAGGGCTTGGTGAGCAGTTCTTC. It specifies CASSPRVSGTGLGEQFF.

V usage is TRBV12-5 and J usage is TRBJ2-1; 8 positions agree with TRBD2. Germline V lookup: CDR1 LGHNT, CDR2 FRNRAP. Trimming cost V 7 bases and J 4 bases; bases outside gene matches: 6. CDR3 length: 14 residues. Here the CDR3 DNA reads TGTGCTAGTGCCCCCGGGGGGGCTTACAATGAGCAGTTCTTC. It is translated as CASAPGGAYNEQFF. The whole variable domain, filled in from reference TRBV12-5 and TRBJ2-1, reads DARVTQTPRHKVTEMGQEVTMRCQPILGHNTVFWYRQTMMQGLELLAYFRNRAPLDDSGMPKDRFSAEMPDATLATLKIQPSEPRDSAVYFCASAPGGAYNEQFFGPGTRLTVL.

This clonotype was counted many times. The chain has TRBV6-2 or TRBV6-3 and TRBJ1-5; 8 bases fit TRBD1. The V gene end was trimmed by 7 bases and the J gene end by 1 base; junction bases not matched to a gene: 6. This CDR3 comprises 15 residues. CDR1 and CDR2 from the germline V gene are MNHEY and SVGEGT. CDR3 sequence: CASISRGLSNQPQHF. CDR3 DNA: TGTGCCAGCATCTCCAGGGGGCTGAGCAATCAGCCCCAGCATTTT.

This clonotype was observed many times. The rearrangement joins TRBV11-2 to TRBJ2-1, with no clear D. V was cut by 3 bases and J by 3 bases, with 9 bases left in between. CDR1 SGHAT and CDR2 FQNNGV come from the germline V gene. The CDR3 has 14 residues. CDR3 protein: CASSFGRFYNEQFF. The CDR3 DNA reads as TGTGCCAGCAGCTTTGGTCGGTTCTACAATGAGCAGTTCTTC.

The table lists this clonotype with many counts. The chain links TRBV6-2 or TRBV6-3 to TRBJ2-7; TRBD1 might be the D (5 bases). The V and J ends lost 0 bases and 3 bases respectively, with 12 bases between them. Germline assignment: CDR1 MNHEY and CDR2 SVGEGT. The CDR3 is 15 residues long. The CDR3 sequence: CASSYSPGRVYEQYF. The CDR3 DNA sequence: TGTGCCAGCAGTTACTCCCCGGGCAGGGTCTACGAGCAGTACTTC.

This clonotype has a count of ten or more. The chain employs TRBV20-1 and TRBJ1-4; 7 nucleotides agree with TRBD1. The germline V gene has CDR1 DFQATT and CDR2 SNEGSKA (reference sequence). The CDR3 is 16 amino acids. V trimming: 2 bases; J trimming: 0 bases; junction bases outside the gene matches: 6. CDR3 residues: CSARTGEAATNEKLFF. CDR3 DNA sequence: TGCAGTGCTAGAACAGGGGAGGCGGCAACTAATGAAAAACTGTTTTTT.

This clonotype came up many times. This chain connects TRBV2 to TRBJ1-6; D not resolved. The germline gives CDR1 SNHLY, CDR2 FYNNEI. With 1 base removed from V and 9 bases from J, the gap between germline ends came to 16 bases. The CDR3 extends over 16 amino acids. CDR3 sequence (DNA): TGTGCCAGCAGTGAAGGAAGGGCTAGGAGCAGTTCACCCCTCCACTTT. This gives the protein CASSEGRARSSSPLHF.

This clonotype occurred many times. This chain connects TRBV6-1 to TRBJ2-5; TRBD1 or TRBD2 may be the D gene (5 bases each). Trimming took off 8 bases at V and 2 bases at J, with 24 bases between the two ends. The CDR3 is 17 amino acids. Per germline, CDR1 MNHNS and CDR2 SASEGT. Written as DNA, the CDR3 is TGTGCCAGCTCCGACCCCAACCGGGACCCCAGGCAAGAGACCCAGTACTTC. Encoded protein: CASSDPNRDPRQETQYF.

The chain links TRBV20-1 to TRBJ2-2; D possibly corresponds to TRBD2 (5 bases). Germline values: CDR1 DFQATT, CDR2 SNEGSKA (reference sequence). V shed 0 bases and J shed 1 base, with 9 bases lying between them. This CDR3 is 15 amino acids long. Written as DNA, the CDR3 is TGCAGTGCTAGAGATCAACGGGGGAACACCGGGGAGCTGTTTTTT. This translates into CSARDQRGNTGELFF.

This rearrangement joins TRBV7-9 to TRBJ1-5; TRBD1 agrees at 8 bases. Trimming removed 10 bases from V and 4 bases from J; junction bases left unmatched: 15. CDR3 size: 16 residues. Per the germline V gene, CDR1 is SEHNR and CDR2 is FQNEAQ (reference sequence). CDR3 nucleotide sequence: TGTGCCACAGGTAGGGGAACAGGGGGAGAGAATCAGCCCCAGCATTTT. Translation: CATGRGTGGENQPQHF.

This clonotype showed up just a few times. The chain employs TRBV7-9 and TRBJ2-1, with a possible D match to TRBD2 (5 bases). V lost 8 bases and J 0 bases, leaving 11 bases between the germline ends. The CDR3 has 14 residues. Germline V gene sequence: CDR1 SEHNR, CDR2 FQNEAQ (reference sequence). This CDR3 is CASPGGSSYNEQFF. CDR3 nucleotide sequence: TGTGCCAGCCCGGGTGGGAGCTCCTACAATGAGCAGTTCTTC.

The sample holds many counts of this clonotype. The V and J genes are TRBV28 and TRBJ1-1, with no clear D. The germline V gene has CDR1 MDHEN and CDR2 SYDVKM. The V and J ends lost 6 bases and 2 bases respectively, with 4 bases between them. The CDR3 runs to 11 residues. DNA of the CDR3: TGTGCCAGCAGACGTAACACTGAAGCTTTCTTT. It translates to CASRRNTEAFF.

This clonotype was recorded a few times. V is TRBV27 and J is TRBJ1-2; D ambiguous. V lost 5 bases, J lost 4 bases, and 11 bases lay in between. The CDR3 runs 13 residues. Germline-derived CDR1 and CDR2 are MNHEY and SMNVEV (reference sequence). The CDR3 protein is CASSAAVSYGYTF. CDR3 in DNA: TGTGCCAGCAGTGCAGCCGTAAGCTATGGCTACACCTTC.

This chain joins TRBV7-2 and TRBJ2-7; D is possibly TRBD2 (5 bases). Between the trimmed V and J ends, which lost 5 bases and 0 bases, there was a span of 11 bases. CDR3 length: 14 residues. CDR1 and CDR2 (germline): SGHTA, FQGNSA. The CDR3 protein is CASSLLVSSYEQYF. In DNA form, the CDR3 reads TGTGCCAGCAGCCTACTAGTAAGCTCCTACGAGCAGTACTTC.

The chain is built from TRBV9 and TRBJ1-2; the D is unclear. V lost 0 bases and J lost 2, with 17 bases in between. In germline, CDR1 is SGDLS, CDR2 YYNGEE. The CDR3 contains 17 residues. CDR3 in DNA: TGTGCCAGCAGCGTAGAATCCATGGACGGAACGAACTATGGCTACACCTTC. This gives the protein CASSVESMDGTNYGYTF.

This clonotype came up once. V gene TRBV7-9 combines with J gene TRBJ2-3; 10 bases fit TRBD2. The V and J ends lost 5 bases and 3 bases, in that order; junction bases with no gene match: 5. This CDR3 is 15 amino acids long. Germline V lookup: CDR1 SEHNR, CDR2 FQNEAQ (reference sequence). CDR3 nucleotide sequence: TGTGCCAGCAGCGTTCTAGCGGGAGAGACAGATACGCAGTATTTT. Translating it yields CASSVLAGETDTQYF.